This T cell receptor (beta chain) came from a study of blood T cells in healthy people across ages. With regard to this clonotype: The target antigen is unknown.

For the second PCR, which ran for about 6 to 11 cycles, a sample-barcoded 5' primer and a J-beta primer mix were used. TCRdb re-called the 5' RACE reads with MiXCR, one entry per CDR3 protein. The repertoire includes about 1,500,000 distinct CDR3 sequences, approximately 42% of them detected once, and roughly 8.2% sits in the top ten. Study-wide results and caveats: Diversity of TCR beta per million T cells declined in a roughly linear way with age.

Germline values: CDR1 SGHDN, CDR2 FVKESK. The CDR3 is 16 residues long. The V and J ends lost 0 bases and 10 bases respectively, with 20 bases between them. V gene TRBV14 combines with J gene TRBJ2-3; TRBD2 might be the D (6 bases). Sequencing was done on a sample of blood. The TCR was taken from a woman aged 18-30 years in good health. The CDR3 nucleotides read TGTGCCAGCAGCCAAGATCAAATTTTGAACAGGAGGGCGCAGTATTTT. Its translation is CASSQDQILNRRAQYF.